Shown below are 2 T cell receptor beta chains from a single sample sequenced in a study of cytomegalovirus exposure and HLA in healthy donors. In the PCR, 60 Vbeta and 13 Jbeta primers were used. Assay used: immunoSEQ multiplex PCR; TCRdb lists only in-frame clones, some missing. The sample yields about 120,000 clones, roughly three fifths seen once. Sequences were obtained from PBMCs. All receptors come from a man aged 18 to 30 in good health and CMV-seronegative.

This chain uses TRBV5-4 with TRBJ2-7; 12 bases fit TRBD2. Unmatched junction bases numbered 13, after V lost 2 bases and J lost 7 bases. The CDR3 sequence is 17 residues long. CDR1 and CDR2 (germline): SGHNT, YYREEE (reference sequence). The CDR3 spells CASSLGPSGRALREQYF. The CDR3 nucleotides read TGTGCCAGCAGCTTAGGCCCTAGCGGGAGGGCCCTCAGAGAGCAGTACTTC. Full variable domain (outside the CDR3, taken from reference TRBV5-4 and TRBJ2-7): ETGVTQSPTHLIKTRGQQVTLRCSSQSGHNTVSWYQQALGQGPQFIFQYYREEENGRGNFPPRFSGLQFPNYSSELNVNALELDDSALYLCASSLGPSGRALREQYFGPGTRLTVT.

The CDR3 sequence is CASSLGQGAGDTQYF. CDR3 coding DNA: TGTGCCAGCAGCCTGGGACAGGGGGCAGGAGATACGCAGTATTTT. The rearrangement links TRBV13 to TRBJ2-3; 12 positions match TRBD1. Trimming removed 5 bases from V and 5 bases from J; junction bases left unmatched: 5. This CDR3 is 15 amino acids long. Germline CDR1 is PRHDT and CDR2 is FYEKMQ (reference sequence).